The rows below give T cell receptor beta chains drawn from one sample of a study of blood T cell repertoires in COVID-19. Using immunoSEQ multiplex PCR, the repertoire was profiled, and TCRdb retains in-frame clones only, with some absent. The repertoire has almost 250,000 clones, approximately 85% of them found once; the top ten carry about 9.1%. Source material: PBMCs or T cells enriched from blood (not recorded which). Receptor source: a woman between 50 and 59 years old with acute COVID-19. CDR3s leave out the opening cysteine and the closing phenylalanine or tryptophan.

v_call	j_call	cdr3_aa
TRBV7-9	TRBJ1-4	ASSSSGGGEKLF
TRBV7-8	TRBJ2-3	ASSFVELSTDTQY
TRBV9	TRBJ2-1	ASSTRTSGGFHEQF
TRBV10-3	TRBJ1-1	ATQTMLNTEAF
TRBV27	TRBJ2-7	ASSQDWTGPYEQY
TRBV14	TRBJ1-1	ASSQMLSNTEAF
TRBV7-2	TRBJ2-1	ASSLGGGGTYNEQF
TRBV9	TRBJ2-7	ASSEGTGFYEQY
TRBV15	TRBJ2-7	ATSSYRGWEQY
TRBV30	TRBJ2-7	AWRPLGQGAGEQY